One sample yielded the 9 T cell receptor beta chains listed below, sequenced in a study of neurological immune-mediated disorders (dated by TCRdb to between 2017 and 2020). The receptor library was made with 5' RACE. Sequencing instrument: Illumina HiSeq 2500. TCRdb reworked the public reads: Q25 trimming with fastp, MiXCR clone assembly, productive beta chains retained. Identical CDR3 proteins give one entry, which carries the most common genes and DNA. Counted in this sample were 80,000 or so distinct CDR3 sequences; 9.4% of them appeared once. Together, the top ten hold about 1.7% of the sample. Sequencing used PBMCs. These receptors were taken from a man aged 45-65 years in good health.

In its sample, this clonotype was seen many times. The V call is TRBV15, the J call TRBJ2-5, with D hard to call. CDR3 size: 15 residues. CDR1 is LNHNV and CDR2 is YYDKDF in the germline V gene (reference sequence). Between the trimmed V and J ends, which lost 1 base and 3 bases, there was a span of 12 bases. CDR3 region: CATSRGTLKEETQYF. As DNA, the CDR3 is TGTGCCACCAGCAGAGGGACCCTAAAGGAAGAGACCCAGTACTTC.

This clonotype was counted many times. The V gene is TRBV4-2, the J gene TRBJ2-2; D is uncertain. V was shortened by 0 bases and J by 1 base, with 3 bases between the two germline ends. This CDR3 region has 14 residues. Germline lookup yields CDR1 LGHNA and CDR2 YNFKEQ. Written as DNA, the CDR3 is TGTGCCAGCAGCCAAGAACTGAACACCGGGGAGCTGTTTTTT. Its protein is CASSQELNTGELFF.

This clonotype was seen at least ten times. The chain couples TRBV7-2 to TRBJ2-6, with unresolved D. V was trimmed by 4 bases and J by 0 bases, leaving 4 bases between them. CDR3 length equals 14 residues. CDR1 and CDR2 from the germline V gene are SGHTA and FQGNSA. CDR3 in amino acids: CASSWDSGANVLTF. CDR3 DNA: TGTGCCAGCAGCTGGGACTCTGGGGCCAACGTCCTGACTTTC.

This clonotype came up many times. This chain connects TRBV12-3 or TRBV12-4 to TRBJ2-7; D tentatively reads TRBD1 or TRBD2 (6 bases each). The CDR3 extends over 14 amino acids. Trimming left V 7 bases short and J 2 bases short, with 15 bases between. Here the CDR3 reads CASNPSGAAYEQYF. CDR3 nucleotides: TGTGCCAGCAACCCGTCGGGGGCTGCCTACGAGCAGTACTTC.

The table lists this clonotype with many counts. This chain links TRBV5-1 with TRBJ2-5; D call uncertain. V lost 0 bases to trimming and J lost 1 base, with 4 bases between them. Germline CDR1 and CDR2: SGHRS and YFSETQ. The CDR3 has 13 amino acids. As DNA, the CDR3 is TGCGCCAGCAGCTTGGAACTCCAAGAGACCCAGTACTTC. It translates to CASSLELQETQYF.

The chain uses TRBV7-2 and TRBJ2-3, with D tentatively TRBD1 or TRBD2 (5 bases each). V lost 4 bases and J 8 bases, leaving 22 bases between the germline ends. Germline CDR1 and CDR2: SGHTA and FQGNSA. This CDR3 is 16 amino acids long. CDR3 sequence: CASSSLSGALFRTQYF. In nucleotides, the CDR3 is TGTGCCAGCAGCTCTCTCTCCGGGGCACTATTTCGTACGCAGTATTTT.

This clonotype was counted many times. Here the CDR3 reads CSARFTSTTLAQYF. The CDR3 DNA sequence: TGCAGTGCTAGGTTCACCTCAACTACGCTGGCGCAGTATTTT. The rearrangement links TRBV20-1 to TRBJ2-3; unclear D gene. Germline loops: CDR1 DFQATT, CDR2 SNEGSKA (reference sequence). The V and J ends lost 3 bases and 10 bases respectively, with 20 bases between them. The CDR3 length is 14 residues.

This clonotype was recorded many times. The genes are TRBV3-1 and TRBJ2-3; D gene unclear. V was trimmed by 2 bases and J by 6 bases, leaving 9 bases between them. The CDR3 runs to 13 residues. Germline V CDR1 and CDR2: LGHDT, YNNKEL (reference sequence). Here the CDR3 reads CASSQRMTDTQYF. CDR3 coding DNA: TGTGCCAGCAGCCAACGGATGACGGATACGCAGTATTTT.

There are many counts of this clonotype. The chain carries TRBV6-6 and TRBJ2-2; TRBD1 or TRBD2 may be the D gene (5 bases each). The CDR3 contains 17 residues. Germline CDR1 MNHNY, CDR2 SVGAGI (reference sequence). Trimming cost V 0 bases and J 3 bases, with 14 bases left between them. CDR3 DNA: TGTGCCAGCAGTTACTCGAAGGATGGGGGTGACACCGGGGAGCTGTTTTTT. Protein: CASSYSKDGGDTGELFF.